This is a list of T cell receptor beta chains from one sample in a study of metastatic and nonmetastatic thyroid tumors. TCRdb reanalyzed the PCR reads via MiXCR. The sample carries 13,000 or so clones, about a quarter recorded once. The sequenced material came from adjacent normal tissue. All receptors derive from a female donor with papillary thyroid cancer or a benign thyroid nodule (not recorded which). Some clones in this sample may be carry-over from other donors' samples. CDR3s include the opening cysteine and the closing phenylalanine or tryptophan. A D gene is named only where the DNA matches it firmly. Not all rows give a size; the values are once, few, many and, for expanded clones, a class.

V gene: TRBV19
D gene: TRBD1
J gene: TRBJ1-1
clone size: few
CDR3 DNA: TGTGCCAGTAGTCCCCTGACAGGGTTGAACAATGTAGCTTTCTTT
CDR3 protein: CASSPLTGLNNVAFF

V gene: TRBV18
D gene: TRBD1
J gene: TRBJ2-1
clone size: many
CDR3 DNA: TGTGCCAGCTCTTACCTAGGACAGGCCTACAATGAGCAGTTCTTC
CDR3 protein: CASSYLGQAYNEQFF

V gene: TRBV3-1
D gene: -
J gene: TRBJ2-3
clone size: many
CDR3 DNA: TGTGCCAGCAGCCGGGCTAGCGAAGACACAGATACGCAGTATTTT
CDR3 protein: CASSRASEDTDTQYF

V gene: TRBV20-1
D gene: TRBD2
J gene: TRBJ2-1
clone size: medium-sized
CDR3 DNA: TGCAGTGCTACCCCCTTGGGACTAGCGGACAATGAGCAGTTCTTC
CDR3 protein: CSATPLGLADNEQFF

V gene: TRBV28
D gene: -
J gene: TRBJ1-1
clone size: few
CDR3 DNA: TGTGCCAGCATCAGGGTGCGGATCGCTGAAGCTTTCTTT
CDR3 protein: CASIRVRIAEAFF

V gene: TRBV28
D gene: -
J gene: TRBJ2-7
clone size: few
CDR3 DNA: TGTGCCAGCAGTTTATCCGACAGAATAGAGCAGTACTTC
CDR3 protein: CASSLSDRIEQYF

V gene: TRBV15
D gene: -
J gene: TRBJ2-7
clone size: medium-sized
CDR3 DNA: TGTGCCACCAGCAGGGAGGAATCCGAGCAGTACTTC
CDR3 protein: CATSREESEQYF

V gene: TRBV3-1
D gene: -
J gene: TRBJ1-1
clone size: -
CDR3 DNA: TGCGCCAGCAGCCTGAGACAGGTAACTGAAGCTTTCTTT
CDR3 protein: CASSLRQVTEAFF

V gene: TRBV2
D gene: TRBD2
J gene: TRBJ2-2
clone size: -
CDR3 DNA: TGTGCCAGCCATTGGGAGGGCGGGGAGCTGTTTTTT
CDR3 protein: CASHWEGGELFF

V gene: TRBV5-1
D gene: -
J gene: TRBJ1-1
clone size: -
CDR3 DNA: TGCGCCAGCACCAAAGATCCGATAGGTGGATCTTTCTTT
CDR3 protein: CASTKDPIGGSFF

V gene: TRBV2
D gene: -
J gene: TRBJ2-2
clone size: -
CDR3 DNA: TGTGCCAGCAGTGATGGGTTTAGTCTCACCGGGGAGCTGTTTTTT
CDR3 protein: CASSDGFSLTGELFF

V gene: TRBV28
D gene: TRBD1
J gene: TRBJ1-4
clone size: -
CDR3 DNA: TGTGCCTGCAAAGAGGCCGGGACAGGCAATGAAAAACTGTTTTTT
CDR3 protein: CACKEAGTGNEKLFF

V gene: TRBV9
D gene: TRBD2
J gene: TRBJ2-1
clone size: -
CDR3 DNA: TGTGCCAGCAGCACCGGGACTAGCAGCCATTACAATGAGCAGTTCTTC
CDR3 protein: CASSTGTSSHYNEQFF

V gene: TRBV5-1
D gene: -
J gene: TRBJ1-1
clone size: -
CDR3 DNA: TGCGCCAGCAGCTTGGACAGCATGAACACTGAAGCTTTCTTT
CDR3 protein: CASSLDSMNTEAFF

V gene: TRBV10-3
D gene: -
J gene: TRBJ2-2
clone size: medium-sized
CDR3 DNA: TGTGCCATCAGTGTGGGCGGGGAGCTGTTTTTT
CDR3 protein: CAISVGGELFF

V gene: TRBV6-1
D gene: TRBD1
J gene: TRBJ2-1
clone size: few
CDR3 DNA: TGTGCCAGCAGTAAAAGGGGGACAGGAGTGGATGAGCAGTTCTTC
CDR3 protein: CASSKRGTGVDEQFF

V gene: TRBV24-1
D gene: -
J gene: TRBJ2-6
clone size: -
CDR3 DNA: TGTCCCACCAGTGGCCCCCCCTCTGGGGCCAACGTCCTGACTTTC
CDR3 protein: CPTSGPPSGANVLTF

V gene: TRBV7-9
D gene: TRBD1
J gene: TRBJ1-2
clone size: few
CDR3 DNA: TGTGCCAGCAGCTTAAAGGGGGCTGATGGCTACACCTTC
CDR3 protein: CASSLKGADGYTF

V gene: TRBV20-1
D gene: TRBD1
J gene: TRBJ1-5
clone size: medium-sized
CDR3 DNA: TGCAGTGCTAGAGATTTCCTGGGACAGGATCAGCCCCAGCATTTT
CDR3 protein: CSARDFLGQDQPQHF

V gene: TRBV20-1
D gene: -
J gene: TRBJ1-1
clone size: -
CDR3 DNA: TGCAGTGCCCCACATAAAGGTGGAGGAGCTTTCTTT
CDR3 protein: CSAPHKGGGAFF

V gene: TRBV4-2
D gene: -
J gene: TRBJ1-5
clone size: -
CDR3 DNA: TGTGCCAGCAGCCAAACCTTGGGGGTCAATCAGCCCCAGCATTTT
CDR3 protein: CASSQTLGVNQPQHF

V gene: TRBV5-1
D gene: -
J gene: TRBJ2-7
clone size: medium-sized
CDR3 DNA: TGCGCCAGCAGCTTGGGTGGCACATCCTACGAGCAGTACTTC
CDR3 protein: CASSLGGTSYEQYF

V gene: TRBV5-1
D gene: -
J gene: TRBJ2-1
clone size: -
CDR3 DNA: TGCGCCAGTAGCTTGGACAGCCTCAATGAGCAGTTCTTC
CDR3 protein: CASSLDSLNEQFF

V gene: TRBV6-1
D gene: -
J gene: TRBJ2-1
clone size: few
CDR3 DNA: TGTGCCAGCAGTCGGGGAGACAATGAGCAGTTCTTC
CDR3 protein: CASSRGDNEQFF

V gene: TRBV7-9
D gene: -
J gene: TRBJ1-2
clone size: many
CDR3 DNA: TGTGCCAGCAGCCCCCCTAACAGGGATGGCTACACCTTC
CDR3 protein: CASSPPNRDGYTF

V gene: TRBV20-1
D gene: TRBD2
J gene: TRBJ2-5
clone size: -
CDR3 DNA: TGCAGTGCTAGAGTCGGGGGGGCTCAAGAGACCCAGTACTTC
CDR3 protein: CSARVGGAQETQYF

V gene: TRBV28
D gene: -
J gene: TRBJ1-1
clone size: few
CDR3 DNA: TGTGCCACCGGCCCGGGGAGACTCAACACTGAAGCTTTCTTT
CDR3 protein: CATGPGRLNTEAFF

V gene: TRBV7-8
D gene: -
J gene: TRBJ2-1
clone size: -
CDR3 DNA: TGTGCCAGCAGCCAGAGCAATAGAGGTGAGCAGTTCTTC
CDR3 protein: CASSQSNRGEQFF

V gene: TRBV7-2
D gene: TRBD1
J gene: TRBJ1-6
clone size: -
CDR3 DNA: TGTGCCAGCAGCGCCCGACAGGGGTACAATTCACCCCTCCACTTT
CDR3 protein: CASSARQGYNSPLHF

V gene: TRBV10-3
D gene: -
J gene: TRBJ2-7
clone size: -
CDR3 DNA: TGTGCCATCAGTCCCGACGGGACTCAAGGCCTGTACTTC
CDR3 protein: CAISPDGTQGLYF

V gene: TRBV6-1
D gene: -
J gene: TRBJ1-2
clone size: -
CDR3 DNA: TGTGCCAGCAGTGATGGGGCATATGGCTACACCTTC
CDR3 protein: CASSDGAYGYTF

V gene: TRBV7-3
D gene: -
J gene: TRBJ2-2
clone size: many
CDR3 DNA: TGTGCCAGCAGCCCACAGGGAAGCACCGGGGAGCTGTTTTTT
CDR3 protein: CASSPQGSTGELFF

V gene: TRBV7-6
D gene: -
J gene: TRBJ2-3
clone size: many
CDR3 DNA: TGTGCCAGCAGCTTAGATTGGGGGAGTGCAGATACGCAGTATTTT
CDR3 protein: CASSLDWGSADTQYF

V gene: TRBV27
D gene: TRBD2
J gene: TRBJ2-7
clone size: large
CDR3 DNA: TGTGCCAGCTCCTTCAGCGGGAGCGACGAGCAGTACTTC
CDR3 protein: CASSFSGSDEQYF

V gene: TRBV20-1
D gene: -
J gene: TRBJ2-3
clone size: -
CDR3 DNA: TGCAGTGCTAGGCTCCCGGCGCACCCAGATACGCAGTATTTT
CDR3 protein: CSARLPAHPDTQYF

V gene: TRBV7-6
D gene: -
J gene: TRBJ2-2
clone size: many
CDR3 DNA: TGTGCCAGCAGCTTAGCGGCGGGATCCGGGGAGCTGTTTTTT
CDR3 protein: CASSLAAGSGELFF

V gene: TRBV19
D gene: -
J gene: TRBJ1-1
clone size: few
CDR3 DNA: TGTGCCAGTAGTATAGGACAGTGTACCGCTGAAGCTTTCTTT
CDR3 protein: CASSIGQCTAEAFF

V gene: TRBV20-1
D gene: TRBD2
J gene: TRBJ2-5
clone size: few
CDR3 DNA: TGCAGTGCTCAGGGACTAGAAGAGACCCAGTACTTC
CDR3 protein: CSAQGLEETQYF

V gene: TRBV6-4
D gene: -
J gene: TRBJ1-6
clone size: many
CDR3 DNA: TGTGCCAGCCAGGCGAAGCTGGCCTCACGCCCTTCGGACGCGCCCCTCCACTTT
CDR3 protein: CASQAKLASRPSDAPLHF

V gene: TRBV7-2
D gene: -
J gene: TRBJ1-6
clone size: few
CDR3 DNA: TGTGCCAGCAGCTACGGAGAGGGCTATAATTCACCCCTCCACTTT
CDR3 protein: CASSYGEGYNSPLHF

V gene: TRBV5-6
D gene: TRBD1
J gene: TRBJ1-2
clone size: many
CDR3 DNA: TGTGCCAGCAGCTTAGCCAGGGGGCGTAGTGGCTACACCTTC
CDR3 protein: CASSLARGRSGYTF

V gene: TRBV20-1
D gene: -
J gene: TRBJ2-1
clone size: -
CDR3 DNA: TGCAGTGCTAGAGATCCGGGGGTTCGGCAGTTCTTC
CDR3 protein: CSARDPGVRQFF

V gene: TRBV5-6
D gene: TRBD1
J gene: TRBJ1-1
clone size: many
CDR3 DNA: TGTGCCAGCAGCTTCAGACAGGGGGCAGGAGCTTTCTTT
CDR3 protein: CASSFRQGAGAFF

V gene: TRBV19
D gene: -
J gene: TRBJ1-1
clone size: many
CDR3 DNA: TGTGCCAGTAGAGGAAGCCCTTTGAACACTGAAGCTTTCTTT
CDR3 protein: CASRGSPLNTEAFF

V gene: TRBV7-2
D gene: -
J gene: TRBJ1-6
clone size: medium-sized
CDR3 DNA: TGTGCCAGCAGCTTCAAATTGACGGGTGATTCACCCCTCCACTTT
CDR3 protein: CASSFKLTGDSPLHF

V gene: TRBV7-9
D gene: TRBD1
J gene: TRBJ2-5
clone size: many
CDR3 DNA: TGTGCCAGCAGTAGGACAGGGTTTATTGGGGAGACCCAGTACTTC
CDR3 protein: CASSRTGFIGETQYF

V gene: TRBV29-1
D gene: TRBD1
J gene: TRBJ2-5
clone size: many
CDR3 DNA: TGCACGGGTGCGACAGGGGGGGCGGAGACCCAGTACTTC
CDR3 protein: CTGATGGAETQYF

V gene: TRBV20-1
D gene: TRBD1
J gene: TRBJ1-2
clone size: -
CDR3 DNA: TGCAGTGCTAGCCCTCGGACAGGGCAAGATCGCTACACCTTC
CDR3 protein: CSASPRTGQDRYTF

V gene: TRBV12-3/TRBV12-4
D gene: -
J gene: TRBJ2-1
clone size: many
CDR3 DNA: TGTGCCAGCAGTTTGGGGGGGGGCGCAGACGATGAGCAGTTCTTC
CDR3 protein: CASSLGGGADDEQFF

V gene: TRBV27
D gene: -
J gene: TRBJ1-1
clone size: medium-sized
CDR3 DNA: TGTGCCAGCAGTTTTACCCCTGGATATGTGAACACTGAAGCTTTCTTT
CDR3 protein: CASSFTPGYVNTEAFF